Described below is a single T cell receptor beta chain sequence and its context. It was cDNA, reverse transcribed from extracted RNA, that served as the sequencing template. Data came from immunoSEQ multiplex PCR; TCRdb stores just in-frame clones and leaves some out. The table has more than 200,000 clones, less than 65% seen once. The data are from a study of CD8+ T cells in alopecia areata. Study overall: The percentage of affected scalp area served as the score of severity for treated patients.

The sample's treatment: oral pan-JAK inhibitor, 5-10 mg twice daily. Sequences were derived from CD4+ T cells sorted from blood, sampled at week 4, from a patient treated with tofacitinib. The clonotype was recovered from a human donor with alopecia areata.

This CDR3 is CASSKSGRGSYEQYF. The CDR3 DNA reads as TGTGCCAGTAGTAAGAGCGGCAGGGGCTCCTACGAGCAGTACTTC. The chain employs TRBV19 and TRBJ2-7; D possibly corresponds to TRBD1 (6 bases). This CDR3 has 15 amino acids. V lost 4 bases and J lost 0, with 13 bases in between. Looked up from germline, CDR1 is LNHDA and CDR2 is SQIVND (reference sequence).